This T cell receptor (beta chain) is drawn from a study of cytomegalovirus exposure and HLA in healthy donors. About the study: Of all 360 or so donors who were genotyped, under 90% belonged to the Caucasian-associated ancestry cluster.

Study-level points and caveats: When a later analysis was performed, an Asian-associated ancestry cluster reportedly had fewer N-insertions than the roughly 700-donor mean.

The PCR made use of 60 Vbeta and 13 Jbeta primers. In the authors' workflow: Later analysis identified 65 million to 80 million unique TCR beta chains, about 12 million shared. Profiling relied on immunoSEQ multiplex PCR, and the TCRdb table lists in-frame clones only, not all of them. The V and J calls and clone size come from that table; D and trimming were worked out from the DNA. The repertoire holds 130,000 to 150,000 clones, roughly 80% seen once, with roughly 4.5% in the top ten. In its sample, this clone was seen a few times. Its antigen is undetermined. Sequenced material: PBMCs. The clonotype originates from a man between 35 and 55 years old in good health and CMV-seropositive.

This CDR3 reads CASSLGGTSTDTQYF. In DNA, the CDR3 is TGTGCCAGCAGCTTGGGCGGGACTAGCACAGATACGCAGTATTTT. The V gene is TRBV5-4, the J gene TRBJ2-3; tentatively, D is TRBD2 (6 bases). Trimming removed 0 bases from V and 0 bases from J, with 8 bases in between. The CDR3 has 15 residues. Per the germline V gene, CDR1 is SGHNT and CDR2 is YYREEE (reference sequence).